This T cell receptor (beta chain) was recovered during a study of identical twins. Germline values: CDR1 MNHNS, CDR2 SASEGT. This CDR3 is built from 15 residues. Trimming removed 6 bases from V and 5 bases from J; junction bases left unmatched: 10. This clonotype was seen only a few times. TCRdb redid the calling of the 5' RACE reads with MiXCR, one entry per CDR3 protein. Of fewer than 500,000 distinct CDR3 sequences in the sample, 13% to 15% are singletons; the top ten hold approximately 0.98%. This same sample was also taken into another study, of yellow fever vaccine responses in identical twins.

Sequencing was carried out using CD4+ T cells sorted from blood. This receptor was taken from a woman younger than 35 in good health. This sequence joins TRBV6-1 and TRBJ2-3, with 8 bases fitting TRBD2. CDR3 in amino acids: CASSPRGGEGDTQYF. CDR3 DNA sequence: TGTGCCAGCAGCCCCCGGGGGGGCGAGGGAGATACGCAGTATTTT.